This TCR beta chain was found in a study of T cell repertoires in cytomegalovirus infection. This clonotype was recorded a few times. No antigen is known for it. TCRdb recomputed calls from the reads with MiXCR, one row per CDR3 protein. The repertoire includes about 890,000 distinct CDR3 sequences, around 31% of them detected once, and roughly an eighth sits in the top ten. Trimming took 0 bases from V and 2 from J; bases not matched to a gene: 5. The CDR3 runs 19 residues. Germline assignment: CDR1 SGHVS and CDR2 FNYEAQ. The rearrangement links TRBV7-6 to TRBJ2-2; 14 bases agree with TRBD2. Specimen: cultured CD8+ T cells from PBMCs, collected from culture after CMV antigen stimulation. The clonotype comes from a human donor in good health (CMV status not recorded). Some clones in this sample may be carry-over from other donors' samples. CDR3 in amino acids: CASSLASGLAGGNTGELFF. CDR3 sequence (DNA): TGTGCCAGCAGCTTAGCTTCAGGACTAGCGGGGGGCAACACCGGGGAGCTGTTTTTT. The whole variable domain, filled in from reference TRBV7-6 and TRBJ2-2, reads GAGVSQSPRYKVTKRGQDVALRCDPISGHVSLYWYRQALGQGPEFLTYFNYEAQQDKSGLPNDRFSAERPEGSISTLTIQRTEQRDSAMYRCASSLASGLAGGNTGELFFGEGSRLTVL.